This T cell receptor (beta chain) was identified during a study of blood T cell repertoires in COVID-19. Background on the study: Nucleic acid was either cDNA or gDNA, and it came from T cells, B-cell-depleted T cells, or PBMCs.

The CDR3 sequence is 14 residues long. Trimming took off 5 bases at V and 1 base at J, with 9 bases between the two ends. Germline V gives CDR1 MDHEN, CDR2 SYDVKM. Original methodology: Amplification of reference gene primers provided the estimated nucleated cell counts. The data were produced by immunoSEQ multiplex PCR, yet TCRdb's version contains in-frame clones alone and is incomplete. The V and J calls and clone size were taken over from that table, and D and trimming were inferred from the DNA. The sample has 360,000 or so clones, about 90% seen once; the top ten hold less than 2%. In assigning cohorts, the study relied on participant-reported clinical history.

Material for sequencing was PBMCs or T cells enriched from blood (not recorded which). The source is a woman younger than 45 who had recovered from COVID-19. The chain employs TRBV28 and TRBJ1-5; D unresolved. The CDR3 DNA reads TGTGCCAGCAGTCCCCGTATAAGCAATCAGCCCCAGCATTTT. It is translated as CASSPRISNQPQHF.